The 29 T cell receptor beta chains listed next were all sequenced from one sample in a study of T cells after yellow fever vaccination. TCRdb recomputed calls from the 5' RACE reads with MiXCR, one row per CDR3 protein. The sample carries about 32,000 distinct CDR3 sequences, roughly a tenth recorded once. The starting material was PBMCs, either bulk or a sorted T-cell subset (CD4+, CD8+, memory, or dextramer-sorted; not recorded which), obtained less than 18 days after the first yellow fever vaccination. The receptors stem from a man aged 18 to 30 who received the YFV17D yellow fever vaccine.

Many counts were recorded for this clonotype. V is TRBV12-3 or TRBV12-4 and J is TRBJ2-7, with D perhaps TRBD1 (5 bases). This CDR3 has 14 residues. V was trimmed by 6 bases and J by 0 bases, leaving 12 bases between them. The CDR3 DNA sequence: TGTGCCAGCAGCCTGACAGCCATCTCCTACGAGCAGTACTTC. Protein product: CASSLTAISYEQYF.

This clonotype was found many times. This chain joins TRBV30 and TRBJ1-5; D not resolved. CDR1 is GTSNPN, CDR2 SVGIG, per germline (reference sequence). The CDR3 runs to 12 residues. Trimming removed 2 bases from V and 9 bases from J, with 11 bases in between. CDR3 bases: TGTGCCTGGAGTCCGGATTTCGGGCCCCAGCATTTT. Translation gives CAWSPDFGPQHF.

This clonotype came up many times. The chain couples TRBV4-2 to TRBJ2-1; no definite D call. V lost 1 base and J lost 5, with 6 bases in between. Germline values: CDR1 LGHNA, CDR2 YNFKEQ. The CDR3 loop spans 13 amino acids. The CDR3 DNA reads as TGTGCCAGCAGCCAAGCAAAGAACAATGAGCAGTTCTTC. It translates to CASSQAKNNEQFF.

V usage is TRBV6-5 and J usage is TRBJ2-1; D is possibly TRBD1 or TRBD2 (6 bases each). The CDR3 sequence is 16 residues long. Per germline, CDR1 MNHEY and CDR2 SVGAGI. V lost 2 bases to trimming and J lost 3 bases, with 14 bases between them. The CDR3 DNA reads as TGTGCCAGCAGTTACCGTAGGGGGGCAGGCTACAATGAGCAGTTCTTC. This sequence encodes CASSYRRGAGYNEQFF.

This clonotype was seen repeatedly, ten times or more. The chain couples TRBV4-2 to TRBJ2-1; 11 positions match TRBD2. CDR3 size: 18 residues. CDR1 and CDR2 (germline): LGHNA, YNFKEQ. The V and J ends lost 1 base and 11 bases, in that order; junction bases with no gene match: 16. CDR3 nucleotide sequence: TGTGCCAGCAGCCAAGGGCCCGGATTAGGTAGCGGGGGGGCCCAGCAGTTCTTC. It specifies CASSQGPGLGSGGAQQFF.

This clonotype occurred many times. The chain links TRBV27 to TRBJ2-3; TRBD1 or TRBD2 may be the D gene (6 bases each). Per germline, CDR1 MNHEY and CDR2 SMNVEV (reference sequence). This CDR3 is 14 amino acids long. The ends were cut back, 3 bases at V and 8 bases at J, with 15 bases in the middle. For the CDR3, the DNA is TGTGCCAGCAGTTTCGTTCGGGGGCAGGGTACGCAGTATTTT. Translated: CASSFVRGQGTQYF.

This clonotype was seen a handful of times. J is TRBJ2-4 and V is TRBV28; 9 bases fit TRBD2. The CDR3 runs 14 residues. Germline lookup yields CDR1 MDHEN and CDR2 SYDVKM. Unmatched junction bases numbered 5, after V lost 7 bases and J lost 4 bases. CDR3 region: CASIETSGKNIQYF. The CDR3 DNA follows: TGTGCCAGCATTGAGACTAGCGGTAAAAACATTCAGTACTTC.

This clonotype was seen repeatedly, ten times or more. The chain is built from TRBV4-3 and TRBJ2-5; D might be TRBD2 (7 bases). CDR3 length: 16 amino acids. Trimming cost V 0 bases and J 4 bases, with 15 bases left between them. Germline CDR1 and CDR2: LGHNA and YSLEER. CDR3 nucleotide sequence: TGCGCCAGCAGCCAAGAATGGGGGGGCCTCGGAGAGACCCAGTACTTC. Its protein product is CASSQEWGGLGETQYF.

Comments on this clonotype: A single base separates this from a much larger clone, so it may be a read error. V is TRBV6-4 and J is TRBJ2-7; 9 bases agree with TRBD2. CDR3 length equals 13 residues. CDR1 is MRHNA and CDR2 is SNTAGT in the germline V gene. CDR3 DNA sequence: TGTGACAGCAGTGAGGGACTAGCTTACGAGCAGTACTTC. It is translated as CDSSEGLAYEQYF.

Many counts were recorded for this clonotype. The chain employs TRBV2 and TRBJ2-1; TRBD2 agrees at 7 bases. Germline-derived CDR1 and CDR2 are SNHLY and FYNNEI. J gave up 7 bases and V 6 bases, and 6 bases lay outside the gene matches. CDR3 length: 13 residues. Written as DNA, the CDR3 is TGTGCCAGCAGGGTCGGGGGGAAAAATGAGCAGTTCTTC. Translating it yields CASRVGGKNEQFF.

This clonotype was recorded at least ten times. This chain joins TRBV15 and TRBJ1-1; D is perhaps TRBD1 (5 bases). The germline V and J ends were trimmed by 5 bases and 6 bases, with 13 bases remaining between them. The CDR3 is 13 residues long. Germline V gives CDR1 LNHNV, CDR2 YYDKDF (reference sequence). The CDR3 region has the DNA TGTGCCACCAGCGTAGGATTAGGGGCTGAAGCTTTCTTT. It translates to CATSVGLGAEAFF.

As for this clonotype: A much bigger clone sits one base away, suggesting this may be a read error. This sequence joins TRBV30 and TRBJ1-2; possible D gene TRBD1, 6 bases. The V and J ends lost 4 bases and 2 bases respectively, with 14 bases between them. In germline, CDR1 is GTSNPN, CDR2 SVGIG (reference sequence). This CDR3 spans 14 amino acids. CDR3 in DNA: TGTGCCTGGACTACTGGACAGTGGAACTATGGCTACACCTTC. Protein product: CAWTTGQWNYGYTF. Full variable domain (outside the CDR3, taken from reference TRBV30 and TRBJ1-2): SQTIHQWPATLVQPVGSPLSLECTVEGTSNPNLYWYRQAAGRGLQLLFYSVGIGQISSEVPQNLSASRPQDRQFILSSKKLLLSDSGFYLCAWTTGQWNYGYTFGSGTRLTVV.

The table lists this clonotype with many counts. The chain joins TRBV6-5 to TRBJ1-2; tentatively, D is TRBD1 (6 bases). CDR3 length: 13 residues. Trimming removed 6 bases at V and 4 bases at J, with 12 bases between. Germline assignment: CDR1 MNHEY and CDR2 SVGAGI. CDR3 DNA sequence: TGTGCCAGCAGAAGACAGGAGAGCTATGGCTACACCTTC. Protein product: CASRRQESYGYTF.

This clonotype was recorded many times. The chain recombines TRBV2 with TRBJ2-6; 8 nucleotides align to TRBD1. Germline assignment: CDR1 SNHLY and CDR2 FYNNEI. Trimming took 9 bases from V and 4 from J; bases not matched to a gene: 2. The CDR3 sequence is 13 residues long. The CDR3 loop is CARQGGGANVLTF. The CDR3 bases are TGTGCCAGACAGGGGGGCGGGGCCAACGTCCTGACTTTC.

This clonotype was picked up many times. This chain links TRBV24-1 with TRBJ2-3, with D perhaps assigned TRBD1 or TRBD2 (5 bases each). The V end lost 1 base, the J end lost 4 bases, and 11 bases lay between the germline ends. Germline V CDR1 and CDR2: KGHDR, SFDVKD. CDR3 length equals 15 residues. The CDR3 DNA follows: TGTGCCACCAGTGATTTCTCGGGGCCATCAGATACGCAGTATTTT. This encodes CATSDFSGPSDTQYF.

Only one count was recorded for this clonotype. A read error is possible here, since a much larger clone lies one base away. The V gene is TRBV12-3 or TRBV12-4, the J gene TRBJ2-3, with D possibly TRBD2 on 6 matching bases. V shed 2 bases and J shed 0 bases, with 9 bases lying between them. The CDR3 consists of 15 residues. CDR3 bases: TGTGCCAGCAGTTTACATGGGACTAGCACAGATACGCAGTATTTT. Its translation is CASSLHGTSTDTQYF.

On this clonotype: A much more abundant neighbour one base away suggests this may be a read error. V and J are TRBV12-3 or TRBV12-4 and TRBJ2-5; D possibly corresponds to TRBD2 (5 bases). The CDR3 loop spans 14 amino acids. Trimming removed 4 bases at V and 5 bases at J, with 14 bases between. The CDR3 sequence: CASSWEAVGETQYF. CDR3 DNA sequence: TGTGCCAGCAGTTGGGAAGCGGTGGGGGAGACCCAGTACTTC.

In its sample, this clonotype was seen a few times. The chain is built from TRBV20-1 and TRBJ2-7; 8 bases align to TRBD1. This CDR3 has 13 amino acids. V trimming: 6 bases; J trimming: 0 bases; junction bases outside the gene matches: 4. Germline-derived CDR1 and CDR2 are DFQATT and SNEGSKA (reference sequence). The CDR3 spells CSAPDRGSYEQYF. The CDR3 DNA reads TGCAGTGCACCCGACAGGGGCTCCTACGAGCAGTACTTC.

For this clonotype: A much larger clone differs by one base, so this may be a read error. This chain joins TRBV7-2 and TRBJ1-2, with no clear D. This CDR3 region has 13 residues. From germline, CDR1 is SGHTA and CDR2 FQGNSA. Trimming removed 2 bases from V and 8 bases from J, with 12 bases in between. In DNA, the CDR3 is TGTGCCAGCAGCTTATTACATGGGGTAGGCTACACCTTC. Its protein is CASSLLHGVGYTF.

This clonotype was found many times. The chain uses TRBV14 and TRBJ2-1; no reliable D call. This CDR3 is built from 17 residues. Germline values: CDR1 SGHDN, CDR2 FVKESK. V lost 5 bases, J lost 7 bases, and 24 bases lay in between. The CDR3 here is CASSARRLAVSRNEQFF. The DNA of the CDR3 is TGTGCCAGCAGCGCCCGCAGGTTAGCCGTTTCAAGGAATGAGCAGTTCTTC.

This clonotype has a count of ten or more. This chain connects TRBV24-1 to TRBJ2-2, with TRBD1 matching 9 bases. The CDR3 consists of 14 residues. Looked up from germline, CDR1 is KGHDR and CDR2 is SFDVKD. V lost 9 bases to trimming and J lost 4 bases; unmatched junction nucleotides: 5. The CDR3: CATRGTGRTGELFF. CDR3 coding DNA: TGTGCCACCCGTGGGACAGGGCGCACCGGGGAGCTGTTTTTT.

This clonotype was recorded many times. CDR3 amino acids: CASRDRTQNTEAFF. DNA of the CDR3: TGTGCCAGCCGGGACAGGACGCAGAACACTGAAGCTTTCTTT. The rearrangement uses TRBV2 and TRBJ1-1, with 8 bases matching TRBD1. The CDR3 sequence is 14 residues long. Germline V CDR1 and CDR2: SNHLY, FYNNEI. The V segment lost 8 bases and the J segment 1 base; nucleotides outside the gene matches: 6.

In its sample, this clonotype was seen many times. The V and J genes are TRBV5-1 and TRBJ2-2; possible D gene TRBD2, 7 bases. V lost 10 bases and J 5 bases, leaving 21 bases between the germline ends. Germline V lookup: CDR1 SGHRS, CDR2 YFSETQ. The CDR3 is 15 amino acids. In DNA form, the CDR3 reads TGCGCCGGGACTTTATCGGGGGGCCATACCGGGGAGCTGTTTTTT. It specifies CAGTLSGGHTGELFF.

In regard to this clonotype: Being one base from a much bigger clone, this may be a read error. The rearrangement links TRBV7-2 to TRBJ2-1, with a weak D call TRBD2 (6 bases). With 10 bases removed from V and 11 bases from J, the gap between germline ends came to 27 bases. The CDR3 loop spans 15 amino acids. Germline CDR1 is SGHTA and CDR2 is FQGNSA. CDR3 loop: CAIRGPGRVEGKQFF. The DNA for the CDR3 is TGTGCCATCCGAGGACCAGGGAGAGTGGAGGGAAAGCAGTTCTTC. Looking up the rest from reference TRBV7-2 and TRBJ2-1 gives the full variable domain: GAGVSQSPSNKVTEKGKDVELRCDPISGHTALYWYRQSLGQGLEFLIYFQGNSAPDKSGLPSDRFSAERTGGSVSTLTIQRTQQEDSAVYLCAIRGPGRVEGKQFFGPGTRLTVL.

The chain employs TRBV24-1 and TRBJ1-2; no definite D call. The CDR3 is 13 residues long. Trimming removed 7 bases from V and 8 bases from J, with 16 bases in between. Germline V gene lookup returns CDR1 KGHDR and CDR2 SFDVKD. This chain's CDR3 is CATSQTGIVGYTF. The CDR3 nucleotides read TGTGCCACCAGCCAGACTGGAATAGTCGGCTACACCTTC.

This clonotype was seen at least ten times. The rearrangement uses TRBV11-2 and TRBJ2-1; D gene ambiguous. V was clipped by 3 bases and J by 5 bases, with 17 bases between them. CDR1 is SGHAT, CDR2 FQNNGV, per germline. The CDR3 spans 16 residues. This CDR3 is CASSFVRSSKHNEQFF. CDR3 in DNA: TGTGCCAGCAGCTTTGTGCGGTCTTCAAAGCACAATGAGCAGTTCTTC. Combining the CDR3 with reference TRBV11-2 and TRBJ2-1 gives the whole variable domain EAGVAQSPRYKIIEKRQSVAFWCNPISGHATLYWYQQILGQGPKLLIQFQNNGVVDDSQLPKDRFSAERLKGVDSTLKIQPAKLEDSAVYLCASSFVRSSKHNEQFFGPGTRLTVL.

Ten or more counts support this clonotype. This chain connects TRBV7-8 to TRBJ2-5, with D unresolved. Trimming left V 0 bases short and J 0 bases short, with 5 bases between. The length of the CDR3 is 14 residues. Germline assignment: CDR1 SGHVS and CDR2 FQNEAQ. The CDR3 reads CASSLAWHQETQYF. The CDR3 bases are TGTGCCAGCAGCTTAGCTTGGCACCAAGAGACCCAGTACTTC.

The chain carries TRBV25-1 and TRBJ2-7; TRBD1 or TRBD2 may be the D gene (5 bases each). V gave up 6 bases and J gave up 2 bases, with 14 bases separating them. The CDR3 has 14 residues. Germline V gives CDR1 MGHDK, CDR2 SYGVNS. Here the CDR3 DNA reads TGTGCCAGCAGCCGGGACCGGGGAACCTACGAGCAGTACTTC. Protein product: CASSRDRGTYEQYF.

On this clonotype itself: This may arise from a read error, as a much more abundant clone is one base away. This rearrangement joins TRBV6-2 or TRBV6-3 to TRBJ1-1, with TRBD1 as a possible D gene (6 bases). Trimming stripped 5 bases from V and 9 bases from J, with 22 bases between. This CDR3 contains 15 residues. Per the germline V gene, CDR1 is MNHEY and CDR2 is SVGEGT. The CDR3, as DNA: TGTGCCAGCAGTCCCGTTTCCTCTGGACAGTGTAAAGCTTTCTTT. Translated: CASSPVSSGQCKAFF.